Below, one TCR beta chain is given with its context. The antigen is not known. This sample was included in a study of OX40 agonist ivuxolimab in advanced cancers. General study points: Expanded peripheral T-cell antigen specificity went undetermined.

The protocol was immunoSEQ multiplex PCR, while the TCRdb copy is restricted to in-frame clones and leaves out a portion. The table shows under 20,000 clones, with more than 75% occurring only once. V shed 3 bases and J 4 bases; nucleotides not matched to a gene: 2. Germline CDR1 is WNHNN and CDR2 is SYGVQD (reference sequence). CDR3 size: 14 residues. This chain connects TRBV10-1 to TRBJ2-1, with 8 bases matching TRBD2. This specimen consisted of CD4+ or CD8+ T cells sorted from blood, obtained in a trial of the OX40 agonist ivuxolimab. The TCR originated in an adult with an advanced solid tumor such as melanoma, head and neck, liver or kidney cancer. CDR3 amino acids: CASSDSGSYNEQFF. In DNA, the CDR3 is TGCGCCAGCAGTGACAGCGGGAGTTACAATGAGCAGTTCTTC.